Listed below are T cell receptor beta chains from one sample, sequenced in a study of Graves' ophthalmopathy and Graves' hyperthyroidism. TCRdb re-called the multiplex PCR reads through MiXCR, storing one row per CDR3 protein. The table lists hundreds of thousands of distinct CDR3 sequences, roughly 21% of them singletons. The sample taken for sequencing was peripheral blood. These TCRs come from a woman aged 18-30 years with stable Graves' hyperthyroidism. The CDR3 runs from the conserved cysteine through the conserved F or W. D genes are given only for firm matches.

J gene: TRBJ1-5; V gene: TRBV20-1; D gene: TRBD1; CDR3 protein: CSGGKGQSSLSNQPQHF
J gene: TRBJ1-5; V gene: TRBV24-1; D gene: NA; CDR3 protein: CATSDSRDSNQPQHF
J gene: TRBJ2-7; V gene: TRBV11-2; D gene: NA; CDR3 protein: CASSLEEGTYEQYF
J gene: TRBJ2-7; V gene: TRBV29-1; D gene: TRBD1; CDR3 protein: CSVEVGQGYEQYF
J gene: TRBJ2-7; V gene: TRBV28; D gene: TRBD2; CDR3 protein: CASSGSPYEQYF
J gene: TRBJ2-5; V gene: TRBV11-3; D gene: TRBD2; CDR3 protein: CASSLGGGEETQYF
J gene: TRBJ1-3; V gene: TRBV5-5; D gene: TRBD1; CDR3 protein: CASSLESGTAVYF
J gene: TRBJ2-7; V gene: TRBV20-1; D gene: TRBD1; CDR3 protein: CSASEDRGRALGTYEQYF
J gene: TRBJ2-5; V gene: TRBV30; D gene: TRBD1; CDR3 protein: CAWSQSPWGTGGMQTQYF
J gene: TRBJ1-2; V gene: TRBV14; D gene: TRBD1; CDR3 protein: CASSLSPGQGFGYTF
J gene: TRBJ1-2; V gene: TRBV28; D gene: NA; CDR3 protein: CASSWQAAYGYTF
J gene: TRBJ1-1; V gene: TRBV20-1; D gene: NA; CDR3 protein: CSAPTPGGTEAFF
J gene: TRBJ1-2; V gene: TRBV28; D gene: NA; CDR3 protein: CASNLPGPFYGYTF
J gene: TRBJ2-5; V gene: TRBV11-2; D gene: NA; CDR3 protein: CASSLDLIGSQETQYF
J gene: TRBJ2-5; V gene: TRBV7-8; D gene: TRBD2; CDR3 protein: CASSRTSGSSETQYF
J gene: TRBJ2-2; V gene: TRBV24-1; D gene: TRBD1; CDR3 protein: CATSDPTGREVGELFF
J gene: TRBJ2-5; V gene: TRBV11-1; D gene: NA; CDR3 protein: CASSTWTNPQQETQYF
J gene: TRBJ2-7; V gene: TRBV15; D gene: TRBD1; CDR3 protein: CATSSGAGTGITYEQYF
J gene: TRBJ1-2; V gene: TRBV12-3/TRBV12-4; D gene: TRBD1; CDR3 protein: CASSRTGGIRYGYTF
J gene: TRBJ1-1; V gene: TRBV12-3/TRBV12-4; D gene: NA; CDR3 protein: CASSFLGVEAFF
J gene: TRBJ1-5; V gene: TRBV2; D gene: TRBD1; CDR3 protein: CASSSGTAYNQPQHF
J gene: TRBJ2-7; V gene: TRBV15; D gene: TRBD2; CDR3 protein: CATSRDTGPSGRHEQYF
J gene: TRBJ1-2; V gene: TRBV4-1; D gene: NA; CDR3 protein: CASSQEMDYGYTF
J gene: TRBJ1-6; V gene: TRBV6-5; D gene: NA; CDR3 protein: CASSYGYWDSPLHF
J gene: TRBJ2-7; V gene: TRBV11-2; D gene: TRBD2; CDR3 protein: CASSFLYSGSGYEQYF
J gene: TRBJ1-5; V gene: TRBV2; D gene: NA; CDR3 protein: CASSGWAGPNQPQHF
J gene: TRBJ1-1; V gene: TRBV15; D gene: NA; CDR3 protein: CATSARAQNTEAFF
J gene: TRBJ1-1; V gene: TRBV30; D gene: NA; CDR3 protein: CALEAAVHTEAFF
J gene: TRBJ1-2; V gene: TRBV20-1; D gene: NA; CDR3 protein: CSARARGSGYTF